This T cell receptor beta chain was found in a study of blood T cells in healthy people across ages. The wider study: Template switching retrieved approximately one barcoded beta molecule for each two T cells. The study, taken as a whole, reports: Roughly linear declines in TCR beta diversity per million T cells occurred with age. More naive CD4+ cells and higher diversity marked long-lived donors relative to aged donors.

In each sample, at least 7 million PBMCs were isolated. The CDR3 has 12 amino acids. Germline V gene sequence: CDR1 DFQATT, CDR2 SNEGSKA (reference sequence). Trimming left V 7 bases short and J 3 bases short, with 12 bases between. To note about this clonotype: Its cognate antigen is unknown.

A J-beta primer mix and a sample-barcoded 5' primer were used in a second PCR of about 6 to 12 cycles. MiXCR, run by TCRdb on the 5' RACE reads, gives a single entry per CDR3 protein. The data show over a million distinct CDR3 sequences, 40% to 45% seen once. The sample consisted of blood. The chain combines TRBV20-1 with TRBJ1-2; D ambiguous. The TCR originated in a woman aged 18-29 years in good health. DNA for the CDR3: TGCAGTGGCAAACAAGCAGACTATGGCTACACCTTC. Protein sequence: CSGKQADYGYTF.